The present T cell receptor beta chain was sequenced within a study of T cells in Graves' hyperthyroidism and ophthalmopathy. Amplification of TCR beta CDR3 regions used RNA as the template. Initially, a first-round RT-PCR of the TCR CDR3 employed the HTBI primer set. TCRdb fed the multiplex PCR reads into MiXCR, producing one record per CDR3 protein. The data contain some 600,000 distinct CDR3 sequences, about 14% of them singletons. CDR1 SGDLS and CDR2 YYNGEE come from the germline V gene. The CDR3 is made up of 15 amino acids. The ends lost 4 bases at V and 4 bases at J; junction bases unmatched: 6.

The clonotype was recovered from a woman in her 30s with Graves' hyperthyroidism that later progressed to Graves' ophthalmopathy. Sequencing input: blood. The genes are TRBV9 and TRBJ1-4; 8 positions match TRBD1. In DNA, the CDR3 is TGTGCCAGCAGCCAACGGGGACAGGTTAATGAAAAACTGTTTTTT. It codes for CASSQRGQVNEKLFF.